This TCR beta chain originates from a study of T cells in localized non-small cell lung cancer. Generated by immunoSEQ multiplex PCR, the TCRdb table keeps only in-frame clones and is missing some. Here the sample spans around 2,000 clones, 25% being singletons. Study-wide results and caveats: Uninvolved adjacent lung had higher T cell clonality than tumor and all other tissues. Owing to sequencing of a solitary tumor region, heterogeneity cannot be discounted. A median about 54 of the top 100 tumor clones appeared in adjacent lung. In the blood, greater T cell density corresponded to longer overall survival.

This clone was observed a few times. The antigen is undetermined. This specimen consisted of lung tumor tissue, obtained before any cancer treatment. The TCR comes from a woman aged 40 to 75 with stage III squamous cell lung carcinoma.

CDR3 loop: CASSSPPGGRETQYF. CDR3 nucleotide sequence: TGTGCCAGCAGCTCCCCGCCGGGGGGGAGGGAGACCCAGTACTTC. The chain uses TRBV11-3 and TRBJ2-5; 8 bases map to TRBD2. There are 15 residues in the CDR3. Germline lookup yields CDR1 SGHNT and CDR2 YENEEA. The V segment lost 4 bases and the J segment 5 bases; nucleotides outside the gene matches: 9.